The clone carrying this TCR beta chain was detected a few times. The target antigen is unknown. The CDR3 is 14 amino acids. Germline CDR1 SGHDT, CDR2 YYEEEE. Between the trimmed V and J ends, which lost 0 bases and 9 bases, there was a span of 13 bases. The data are from a study of OX40 agonist ivuxolimab in advanced cancers. Points from the study as a whole: Averaged across samples, CD8+ T cells carried more expanded clones than CD4+ did.

Peripheral blood came from all dose cohorts at three timepoints. Libraries were prepared by immunoSEQ multiplex PCR; TCRdb keeps only in-frame clonotypes and omits some of them. Of roughly 35,000 clones listed, around 86% are singletons. The sequence came from an adult with an advanced solid tumor such as melanoma, head and neck, liver or kidney cancer. This chain uses TRBV5-6 with TRBJ1-5; maybe TRBD1 (6 bases). The sequenced sample was CD4+ or CD8+ T cells sorted from blood, obtained in a trial of the OX40 agonist ivuxolimab. The CDR3 protein is CASSLDRQDPPQHF. In nucleotides, the CDR3 is TGTGCCAGCAGCTTGGACCGACAGGACCCGCCCCAGCATTTT.